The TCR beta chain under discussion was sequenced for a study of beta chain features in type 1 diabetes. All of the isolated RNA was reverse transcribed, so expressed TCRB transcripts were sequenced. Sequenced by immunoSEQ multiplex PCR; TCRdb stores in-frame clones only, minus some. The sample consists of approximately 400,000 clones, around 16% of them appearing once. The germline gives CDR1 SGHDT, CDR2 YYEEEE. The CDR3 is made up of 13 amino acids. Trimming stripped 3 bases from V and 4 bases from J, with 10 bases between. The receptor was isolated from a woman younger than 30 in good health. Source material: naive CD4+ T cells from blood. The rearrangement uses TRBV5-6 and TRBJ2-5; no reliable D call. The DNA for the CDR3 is TGTGCCAGCAGCTCTCGGCGAGGAGAGACCCAGTACTTC. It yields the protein CASSSRRGETQYF.